These T cell receptor beta chains were read from a single sample in a study of post-analysis software for immune sequencing data. MiXCR, run by TCRdb on the PCR reads, gives a single entry per CDR3 protein. Of fewer than 550,000 distinct CDR3 sequences listed, approximately 31% were seen once; the top ten hold around 6.1%. The specimen sequenced was blood. The origin of the receptors is a girl aged 2 to 17 with multiple sclerosis. CDR3s include the opening cysteine and the closing phenylalanine or tryptophan. A D gene is named only where the DNA matches it firmly.

cdr3_aa | v_call | d_call | j_call
CASSLYPEFQETQYF | TRBV5-6 | NA | TRBJ2-5
CASSKGSTEAFF | TRBV9 | NA | TRBJ1-1
CASSKGRGNQPQHF | TRBV7-2 | NA | TRBJ1-5
CSARAPPSTDTQYF | TRBV20-1 | NA | TRBJ2-3
CSVLSRGTEAFF | TRBV29-1 | NA | TRBJ1-1
CASNPTGVGGYTF | TRBV4-1 | TRBD1 | TRBJ1-2
CATSRDRETGDGYTF | TRBV15 | TRBD1 | TRBJ1-2
CAISEVEYEQYF | TRBV10-3 | NA | TRBJ2-7
CASSLVAGRTDAQYF | TRBV11-2 | NA | TRBJ2-3
CAIPWRESSGANVLTF | TRBV6-1 | NA | TRBJ2-6
CVSSFQGSRDEQFF | TRBV12-3/TRBV12-4 | NA | TRBJ2-1
CASRGAAYNEQFF | TRBV28 | NA | TRBJ2-1
CAISESWQGKSRWYYGYTF | TRBV10-3 | NA | TRBJ1-2
CASSLAGRGQGLSYEQYF | TRBV5-1 | TRBD1 | TRBJ2-7
CASSQERTGLHYNEQFF | TRBV4-1 | NA | TRBJ2-1
CASSLVYGYTF | TRBV5-5 | NA | TRBJ1-2
CASSRLLGGDTQYF | TRBV3-1 | NA | TRBJ2-3
CASSFPSGGADTQYF | TRBV5-6 | TRBD2 | TRBJ2-3
CSVGSRDRLLEAFF | TRBV29-1 | NA | TRBJ1-1
CASNLLGGGPQETQYF | TRBV7-6 | NA | NA
CASSRLPGTGEGYTF | TRBV3-1 | TRBD1 | TRBJ1-2